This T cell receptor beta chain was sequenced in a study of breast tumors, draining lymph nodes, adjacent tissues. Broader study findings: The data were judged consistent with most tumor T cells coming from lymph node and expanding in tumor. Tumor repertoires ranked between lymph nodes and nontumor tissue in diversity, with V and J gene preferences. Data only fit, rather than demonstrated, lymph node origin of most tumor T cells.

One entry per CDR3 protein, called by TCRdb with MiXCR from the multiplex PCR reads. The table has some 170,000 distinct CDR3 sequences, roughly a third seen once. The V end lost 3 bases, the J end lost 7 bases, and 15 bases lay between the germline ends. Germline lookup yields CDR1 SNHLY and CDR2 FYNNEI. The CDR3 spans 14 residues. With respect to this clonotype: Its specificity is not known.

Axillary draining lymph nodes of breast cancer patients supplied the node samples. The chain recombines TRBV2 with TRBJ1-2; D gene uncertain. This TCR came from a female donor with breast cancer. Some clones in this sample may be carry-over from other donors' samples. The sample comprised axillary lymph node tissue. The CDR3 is CASSEMWPSGGYTF. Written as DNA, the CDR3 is TGTGCCAGCAGTGAGATGTGGCCGTCGGGTGGCTACACCTTC.